Listed here are 29 T cell receptor beta chains from one sample, sequenced in a study of Ad26.COV2.S vaccination and SARS-CoV-2 variants. Treatment reported: 15 to 20 received Ad26.COV2.S at low or high dose, single or two shots; roughly five received placebo; per-sample allocation not given. The investigators took samples on day 63 after the first vaccine or placebo injection. The repertoire was sequenced with immunoSEQ multiplex PCR; TCRdb's copy has only in-frame clones and lacks some. The table includes about 370,000 clones, 70% to 90% detected once. The sample in question was peripheral blood, obtained in a trial of Ad26.COV2.S vaccine versus placebo. The source of these receptors is a person aged 18-60 years who received the Ad26.COV2.S COVID-19 vaccine or a placebo.

This clone was counted only a few times. The chain combines TRBV24-1 with TRBJ2-7; 8 bases are shared with TRBD1. Trimming cost V 4 bases and J 2 bases; bases outside gene matches: 9. The germline gives CDR1 KGHDR, CDR2 SFDVKD. This CDR3 contains 16 residues. CDR3 sequence reads: CATSDQGQAGTYEQYF. The CDR3 DNA reads TGTGCCACCAGTGACCAGGGACAGGCGGGGACCTACGAGCAGTACTTC.

The gene calls are TRBV14 and TRBJ1-4; a possible D gene is TRBD1 (5 bases). The CDR3 covers 16 residues. CDR1 and CDR2 (germline): SGHDN, FVKESK. Trimming removed 1 base at V and 0 bases at J, with 9 bases between. The CDR3 loop reads CASSQGTTATNEKLFF. In nucleotides, the CDR3 is TGTGCCAGCAGCCAAGGGACAACCGCAACTAATGAAAAACTGTTTTTT.

The chain uses TRBV30 and TRBJ1-5; perhaps TRBD1 as D (5 bases). The CDR3 extends over 13 amino acids. CDR1 is GTSNPN, CDR2 SVGIG, per germline (reference sequence). Trimming stripped 0 bases from V and 7 bases from J, with 10 bases between. This CDR3 reads CAWSVSGVQPQHF. The CDR3 bases are TGTGCCTGGAGTGTTTCGGGGGTGCAGCCCCAGCATTTT.

This clone is a singleton in its sample. The chain combines TRBV19 with TRBJ2-2; D uncertain. The V and J ends lost 7 bases and 4 bases respectively, with 19 bases between them. The germline CDR1 and CDR2 sequences are LNHDA and SQIVND (reference sequence). The CDR3 extends over 16 amino acids. CDR3 coding DNA: TGTGCCAGTAAAATGGGTGGCCCGCCAGGCACCGGGGAGCTGTTTTTT. This translates into CASKMGGPPGTGELFF.

The V gene is TRBV2, the J gene TRBJ2-7; the match to TRBD2 covers 7 bases. The CDR3 sequence is 16 residues long. The germline V gene encodes CDR1 SNHLY and CDR2 FYNNEI. The J segment lost 2 bases and the V segment lost 6 bases, leaving 13 bases of the junction unmatched. The CDR3 sequence: CASSFPGAGPPYEQYF. CDR3 DNA sequence: TGTGCCAGCAGCTTTCCGGGAGCGGGGCCACCCTACGAGCAGTACTTC.

The chain combines TRBV2 with TRBJ1-1; tentative D call: TRBD1 (5 bases). V lost 10 bases and J 7 bases, leaving 13 bases between the germline ends. CDR3 length: 11 amino acids. CDR1 and CDR2 (germline): SNHLY, FYNNEI. The CDR3: CATSGAYEAFF. The CDR3 DNA reads TGTGCCACCTCCGGGGCCTATGAAGCTTTCTTT. Full variable domain (missing parts from reference TRBV2 and TRBJ1-1): EPEVTQTPSHQVTQMGQEVILRCVPISNHLYFYWYRQILGQKVEFLVSFYNNEISEKSEIFDDQFSVERPDGSNFTLKIRSTKLEDSAMYFCATSGAYEAFFGQGTRLTVV.

This chain connects TRBV12-3 or TRBV12-4 to TRBJ1-1, with unresolved D. Trimming cost V 2 bases and J 7 bases, with 8 bases left between them. This CDR3 contains 12 residues. Written as DNA, the CDR3 is TGTGCCAGCAGTTTAAGAACGAGTGAAGCTTTCTTT. It translates to CASSLRTSEAFF.

This rearrangement joins TRBV11-2 to TRBJ2-7, with 10 bases aligning to TRBD1. Germline-derived CDR1 and CDR2 are SGHAT and FQNNGV. This CDR3 has 15 amino acids. V lost 4 bases and J lost 6; bases outside the gene matches: 9. CDR3 DNA sequence: TGTGCCAGCAGCTCCCGCGGGACAGGGGATTCCGAGCAGTACTTC. As protein: CASSSRGTGDSEQYF.

This sequence joins TRBV10-3 and TRBJ2-2; maybe TRBD2 (5 bases). Per germline, CDR1 ENHRY and CDR2 SYGVKD. The V end lost 5 bases, the J end lost 0 bases, and 10 bases lay between the germline ends. The CDR3 is 15 residues long. The CDR3 spells CAISQSGSNTGELFF. In DNA, the CDR3 is TGTGCCATCAGTCAGAGCGGTTCGAACACCGGGGAGCTGTTTTTT.

The J gene is TRBJ2-5, the V gene TRBV6-2 or TRBV6-3; D is unresolved. V lost 5 bases, J lost 3 bases, and 10 bases lay in between. Germline V CDR1 and CDR2: MNHEY, SVGEGT. This CDR3 region has 13 residues. The CDR3 sequence: CASSGVEKETQYF. The CDR3 nucleotides read TGTGCCAGCAGTGGGGTAGAGAAAGAGACCCAGTACTTC.

The V and J genes are TRBV19 and TRBJ1-4; D is unresolved. V was clipped by 0 bases and J by 5 bases, with 13 bases between them. In germline, CDR1 is LNHDA, CDR2 SQIVND (reference sequence). CDR3 length: 16 amino acids. CDR3 coding DNA: TGTGCCAGTAGTATAGATGCTGTCAGCTTAAATGAAAAACTGTTTTTT. It specifies CASSIDAVSLNEKLFF.

A single count supports this clone. The genes are TRBV30 and TRBJ1-3, with D tentatively TRBD1 (5 bases). Germline V CDR1 and CDR2: GTSNPN, SVGIG (reference sequence). This CDR3 contains 13 residues. The V and J ends lost 5 bases and 0 bases respectively, with 8 bases between them. CDR3 region: CAWRGDSGNTIYF. The CDR3 bases are TGTGCCTGGCGGGGGGACTCTGGAAACACCATATATTTT. Full variable domain (outside the CDR3, taken from reference TRBV30 and TRBJ1-3): SQTIHQWPATLVQPVGSPLSLECTVEGTSNPNLYWYRQAAGRGLQLLFYSVGIGQISSEVPQNLSASRPQDRQFILSSKKLLLSDSGFYLCAWRGDSGNTIYFGEGSWLTVV.

CDR3 bases: TGTGCCAGCAGCGGAGGACAGAACACTGAAGCTTTCTTT. This gives the protein CASSGGQNTEAFF. The gene calls are TRBV5-5 and TRBJ1-1; maybe TRBD1 (5 bases). Germline V gives CDR1 SGHKS, CDR2 YYEKEE (reference sequence). V lost 4 bases and J lost 1, with 8 bases in between. There are 13 residues in the CDR3.

The V call is TRBV18, the J call TRBJ2-1, with 14 bases fitting TRBD2. This CDR3 spans 18 amino acids. CDR1 is KGHSH, CDR2 LQKENI, per germline. J was trimmed by 6 bases and V by 0 bases; bases with no gene match: 7. The CDR3: CASSPPQTSGGVANEQFF. In nucleotides, the CDR3 is TGTGCCAGCTCACCACCCCAGACTAGCGGGGGGGTAGCCAATGAGCAGTTCTTC.

This chain connects TRBV5-1 to TRBJ1-4, with a possible D match to TRBD1 (6 bases). CDR1 SGHRS and CDR2 YFSETQ come from the germline V gene. The germline V and J ends were trimmed by 1 base and 7 bases, with 11 bases remaining between them. CDR3 size: 14 residues. The CDR3 region is CASSLSQGREKLFF. Here the CDR3 DNA reads TGCGCCAGCAGCTTGTCCCAGGGGCGTGAAAAACTGTTTTTT. The full variable domain, its missing parts supplied by reference TRBV5-1 and TRBJ1-4, is KAGVTQTPRYLIKTRGQQVTLSCSPISGHRSVSWYQQTPGQGLQFLFEYFSETQRNKGNFPGRFSGRQFSNSRSEMNVSTLELGDSALYLCASSLSQGREKLFFGSGTQLSVL.

The genes are TRBV3-1 (or the pseudogene TRBV3-2) and TRBJ2-5, with D hard to call. The germline V and J ends were trimmed by 3 bases and 1 base, with 3 bases remaining between them. Germline CDR1 LGHDT, CDR2 YNNKEL (reference sequence). This CDR3 region has 12 residues. The CDR3 spells CASSHFQETQYF. CDR3 DNA: TGTGCCAGCAGCCATTTCCAAGAGACCCAGTACTTC.

The genes are TRBV6-5 and TRBJ1-2, with D unclear. Looked up from germline, CDR1 is MNHEY and CDR2 is SVGAGI. The CDR3 loop spans 15 amino acids. The V end lost 5 bases, the J end lost 5 bases, and 18 bases lay between the germline ends. The CDR3 DNA is TGTGCCAGCAGTCTTGAGAACCCAATAGTATATGGCTACACCTTC. Translated: CASSLENPIVYGYTF.

V and J are TRBV12-3 or TRBV12-4 and TRBJ1-1, with unresolved D. The CDR3 covers 12 residues. V gave up 5 bases and J gave up 4 bases, with 8 bases separating them. The CDR3 bases are TGTGCCAGCAGTCCCCTCTTCACTGAAGCTTTCTTT. Translated: CASSPLFTEAFF.

The chain links TRBV2 to TRBJ2-7; the D gene is possibly TRBD1 (5 bases). CDR1 SNHLY and CDR2 FYNNEI come from the germline V gene. The ends were cut back, 7 bases at V and 2 bases at J, with 12 bases in the middle. This CDR3 comprises 13 residues. The CDR3 loop is CASIGHEAYEQYF. CDR3 nucleotide sequence: TGTGCCAGCATCGGACATGAGGCCTACGAGCAGTACTTC. Drawing the rest from reference TRBV2 and TRBJ2-7, the complete variable domain is EPEVTQTPSHQVTQMGQEVILRCVPISNHLYFYWYRQILGQKVEFLVSFYNNEISEKSEIFDDQFSVERPDGSNFTLKIRSTKLEDSAMYFCASIGHEAYEQYFGPGTRLTVT.

V gene TRBV7-2 combines with J gene TRBJ1-2; 7 nucleotides line up with TRBD1. With V trimmed by 5 bases and J by 8 bases, 11 bases remained unmatched. Germline CDR1 is SGHTA and CDR2 is FQGNSA. The CDR3 is 14 amino acids. The CDR3 sequence: CASSLVSDRDGYTF. CDR3 nucleotides: TGTGCCAGCAGCCTCGTTTCAGACAGGGACGGCTACACCTTC.

The chain combines TRBV10-3 with TRBJ2-5; D call uncertain. V gave up 3 bases and J gave up 5 bases, with 13 bases separating them. CDR3 length: 14 residues. CDR1 is ENHRY and CDR2 is SYGVKD in the germline V gene. For the CDR3, the DNA is TGTGCCATCAGTGATGTCAGCGTCCGGGAGACCCAGTACTTC. Translated: CAISDVSVRETQYF.

CDR3 region: CASSQGWLMNTEAFF. The CDR3 bases are TGCGCCAGCAGCCAAGGATGGCTCATGAACACTGAAGCTTTCTTT. The chain is built from TRBV4-1 and TRBJ1-1; no firm D call. Trimming left V 1 base short and J 0 bases short, with 9 bases between. Germline-derived CDR1 and CDR2 are MGHRA and YSYEKL. This CDR3 region has 15 residues.

The gene calls are TRBV18 and TRBJ2-1; tentatively, D is TRBD1 (6 bases). V was clipped by 3 bases and J by 5 bases, with 11 bases between them. Per germline, CDR1 KGHSH and CDR2 LQKENI. This CDR3 has 14 amino acids. The CDR3 nucleotides are TGTGCCAGCTCACCCCAGACAGGAGACAATGAGCAGTTCTTC. The encoded protein is CASSPQTGDNEQFF.

CDR3 nucleotides: TGCGCCAGCAGCTACCACGGGGAGACCCAGTACTTC. Translated, it gives CASSYHGETQYF. The chain combines TRBV5-1 with TRBJ2-5; D remains unclear. The CDR3 has 12 amino acids. The germline V gene has CDR1 SGHRS and CDR2 YFSETQ. V shed 3 bases and J shed 5 bases, with 8 bases lying between them.

The J gene is TRBJ2-3, the V gene TRBV5-8; 9 nucleotides match TRBD2. Germline CDR1 and CDR2: SGHTS and YDEGEE. The CDR3 length is 15 residues. Unmatched junction bases numbered 8, after V lost 7 bases and J lost 2 bases. This chain's CDR3 is CASLRASGVTDTQYF. As DNA, the CDR3 is TGTGCCAGCCTGCGGGCTAGCGGGGTCACAGATACGCAGTATTTT.

The chain joins TRBV10-2 to TRBJ1-2; TRBD1 is a possible D gene (5 bases). The CDR3 sequence is 13 residues long. Germline V gene lookup returns CDR1 WSHSY and CDR2 SAAADI. V lost 5 bases to trimming and J lost 5 bases, with 12 bases between them. The CDR3 DNA reads TGCGCCAGCAGTCCTGGGGGGTCGTATGGCTACACCTTC. Translated: CASSPGGSYGYTF.

The chain employs TRBV19 and TRBJ2-3, with 16 positions matching TRBD2. Germline lookup yields CDR1 LNHDA and CDR2 SQIVND (reference sequence). Unmatched junction bases numbered 5, after V lost 4 bases and J lost 4 bases. The CDR3 is made up of 17 amino acids. CDR3 amino acids: CASSRGTSGGAPDTQYF. The CDR3 DNA reads as TGTGCCAGTAGTAGAGGGACTAGCGGGGGGGCCCCAGATACGCAGTATTTT.

The gene calls are TRBV6-1 and TRBJ1-5, with 7 bases matching TRBD1. The germline gives CDR1 MNHNS, CDR2 SASEGT. The CDR3 loop spans 15 amino acids. V shed 3 bases and J 4 bases; nucleotides not matched to a gene: 6. The CDR3 is CASSDQDRINQPQHF. The CDR3 DNA reads TGTGCCAGCAGTGACCAGGACAGGATAAATCAGCCCCAGCATTTT.

The CDR3 DNA is TGTGCCAGCTCACCAGAGGTCCCTGCTAACTATGGCTACACCTTC. Protein sequence: CASSPEVPANYGYTF. The rearrangement joins TRBV18 to TRBJ1-2; D unresolved. Per the germline V gene, CDR1 is KGHSH and CDR2 is LQKENI. Trimming stripped 2 bases from V and 0 bases from J, with 10 bases between. The CDR3 spans 15 residues.